This T cell receptor beta chain was recorded in a study of blood T cell repertoires in COVID-19. Study summary: Specimens from acute and convalescent COVID-19 originated in the United States, Italy and Spain. Nucleic acid was either cDNA or gDNA, and it came from T cells, B-cell-depleted T cells, or PBMCs.

Germline CDR1 LGHDT, CDR2 YNNKEL (reference sequence). The CDR3 has 16 amino acids. V shed 1 base and J shed 1 base, with 13 bases lying between them. Per the authors' pipeline: Using reference gene primer amplification, nucleated cell counts were estimated. The method was immunoSEQ multiplex PCR; TCRdb's version includes in-frame clones alone and lacks a portion of them. From that table come the V and J calls and clone size; the DNA was used to work out D and trimming. Of approximately 30,000 clones listed, about 89% are singletons. The sequencing sample was made of peripheral blood. The TCR was taken from a human donor in a cohort sampled during active COVID-19. V is TRBV3-1 (or the pseudogene TRBV3-2) and J is TRBJ1-2; TRBD1 is a possible D gene (5 bases). The CDR3 DNA reads TGTGCCAGCAGCCAAGGACAGCTATCATTTAACTATGGCTACACCTTC. It is translated as CASSQGQLSFNYGYTF.